The T cell receptor (beta chain) described here comes from a study of Tregs in tolerant kidney transplant recipients (dated by TCRdb to about 2019). Context from the whole study: The transplants used related donors with nonmyeloablative bone marrow transplantation, and mixed chimerism in the human trials was transient. The study used TCRbeta sequencing to identify donor-specific regulatory T cells before combined kidney and bone marrow transplantation, then tracked those cells after transplant. Results the study describes overall, beyond this receptor: In tolerant patients, the expansion of donor-specific Tregs was greater than global Treg expansion, suggesting that the expansion was antigen-driven rather than nonspecific. Because only a small number of patients were included, the study had limitations, and the results will need to be validated in larger populations as well as under other immunosuppression protocols. Biological reproducibility was not examined directly, but technical replication error appeared to be minimal. Expanding Tregs with activated donor B cells appeared to identify the most biologically relevant and donor-specific TCRbeta repertoire. For some patients the PCR primers changed over time, which made it impossible to compare the samples from those patients at the nucleotide level.

Genomic DNA was extracted from sorted cells with the QIAGEN DNeasy Blood and Tissue Kit for TCRbeta CDR3 sequencing. High-throughput TCRbeta CDR3 sequencing, which included PCR amplification with bias correction and internal controls, was done commercially through immunoSEQ. For the original study's pipeline: Unique productive TCRbeta sequences were defined by CDR3 nucleotide sequence where primers matched, and otherwise by CDR3 amino acid sequence together with Vbeta and Jbeta genes. To correct for sorting error, sequences found in more than one sorted population at a frequency ratio of 2:1 or less were discarded, and the remaining shared sequences were assigned to the population with the higher frequency. Sequences were defined as donor-reactive when expanded at least 5-fold in CFSE-low cells versus unstimulated cells and present at a frequency of at least 0.01% in CFSE-low cells. Jensen-Shannon divergence, calculated on the top 100 TCRbeta sequences ranked by frequency, was used to quantify repertoire divergence. For any sample with multiple sequencing runs, sorting error was corrected in each run separately before the runs were pooled. What TCRdb holds here is the immuneACCESS table cut down to in-frame rearrangements. Part of the clones is not present; checked against another copy, under half of the missing clones reflect an unresolved V gene, and the others are unexplained. The D gene and trimming were derived from the DNA, and the V and J assignments and clone size from that table. The sample yields about 110,000 clones; around 89% were counted once. The top ten clones comprise under 0.35% of the sample.

What the time point label conveys for this sample: blood sample drawn before combined kidney and bone marrow transplant. Unstimulated Tregs (CD4+CD25+CD127-), CD4+ non-Tregs (CD4+CD25-), CD4 and CD8 cells were FACS-sorted from thawed PBMCs. The patients were a few recipients of combined kidney and bone marrow transplants from the ITN036ST trial, and samples were available only from these trial subjects. Healthy control blood was separated into PBMCs by Ficoll density gradient and cryopreserved, and patient PBMCs were collected both before and after transplant. In regard to this clone: No antigen is known for it. Base-call qualities are not available, and no considerably larger clone is one nucleotide away.

Sequencing was performed on CD4+ T cells from blood, taken before the transplant. This clonotype was obtained from a human donor who received a combined kidney and bone marrow transplant.

Here the CDR3 is given as CASSETGLNEQFF. In nucleotides, the sequence is TGTGCCAGCAGCGAGACAGGGCTCAATGAGCAGTTCTTC. The chain links TRBV7-2 with TRBJ2-1; 7 junctional bases match TRBD1. The CDR3 sequence holds 13 residues, the cysteine and phenylalanine included. Kept here is only the CDR3 DNA, which spans 39 bases and is read in frame from base 1. CDR1 SGHTA and CDR2 FQGNSA were looked up in the germline V gene. V is trimmed back by 5 bases and J by 6 bases, and the junction contains 4 bases that no gene match accounts for. When the CDR3 is completed using the reference TRBV7-2 and TRBJ2-1 genes on either side, the full variable domain is GAGVSQSPSNKVTEKGKDVELRCDPISGHTALYWYRQSLGQGLEFLIYFQGNSAPDKSGLPSDRFSAERTGGSVSTLTIQRTQQEDSAVYLCASSETGLNEQFFGPGTRLTVL.